The rows below give T cell receptor beta chains drawn from one sample of a study of blood T cells in healthy people across ages. TCRdb re-analysed the 5' RACE reads in MiXCR, keeping a single row per CDR3 protein. The data show approximately 790,000 distinct CDR3 sequences, with less than 80% seen just once and around a quarter held by the top ten. Sequenced input: blood. All receptors come from a man younger than 45 in good health. CDR3s include the opening cysteine and the closing phenylalanine or tryptophan. Only some rows state a clone size, as once, few, many or a class for expanded clones.

clone_size: -
v_call: TRBV29-1
cdr3_aa: CSVGKGYEQYF

clone_size: -
v_call: TRBV27
cdr3_aa: CASSSLRGLAGGTDTQYF

clone_size: -
v_call: TRBV20-1
cdr3_aa: CSAPVQRSSYEQYF

clone_size: many
v_call: TRBV29-1
cdr3_aa: CSVERVQREQYF

clone_size: few
v_call: TRBV29-1
cdr3_aa: CSVSKAGALYEQYF

clone_size: -
v_call: TRBV20-1
cdr3_aa: CSPRDRETDTQYF

clone_size: few
v_call: TRBV10-3
cdr3_aa: CAISEGIRGYEQYF

clone_size: -
v_call: TRBV7-2
cdr3_aa: CASSPPTRPQETQYF

clone_size: -
v_call: TRBV4-3
cdr3_aa: CASSQDIARGSEETQYF

clone_size: few
v_call: TRBV6-4
cdr3_aa: CASSDSGGASYNEQFF